This entry lists 21 T cell receptor beta chains sequenced from one sample in a study of CD8 T cells in Susac syndrome. With random hexamers, roughly 0.45 to 1 ug RNA was reverse transcribed. MiXCR, run by TCRdb on the immunoSEQ multiplex PCR reads, gives a single entry per CDR3 protein. Among roughly 140,000 distinct CDR3 sequences, 94% were seen once, and the ten largest hold roughly 0.19%. Sequences were obtained from CD8+ T cells from PBMCs. Receptors were obtained from a human donor with multiple sclerosis.

The V and J genes are TRBV20-1 and TRBJ2-7, with a possible D match to TRBD2 (6 bases). Germline CDR1 and CDR2: DFQATT and SNEGSKA (reference sequence). This CDR3 is 14 amino acids long. V shed 6 bases and J shed 7 bases, with 22 bases lying between them. CDR3: CSASFGAGTQEQYF. The CDR3 nucleotides are TGCAGTGCCTCCTTTGGTGCGGGGACCCAGGAGCAGTACTTC.

This chain uses TRBV12-5 with TRBJ2-3; perhaps TRBD2 as D (5 bases). This CDR3 is 17 amino acids long. The V end lost 2 bases, the J end lost 0 bases, and 15 bases lay between the germline ends. CDR1 LGHNT and CDR2 FRNRAP come from the germline V gene. The CDR3 DNA is TGTGCTAGTGGTTTGCCCCGCTCGAGGACTAGCACAGATACGCAGTATTTT. Translation gives CASGLPRSRTSTDTQYF.

This clonotype was seen a handful of times. The chain combines TRBV29-1 with TRBJ1-1; D is ambiguous. CDR1 SQVTM and CDR2 ANQGSEA come from the germline V gene. V was cut by 6 bases and J by 0 bases, with 5 bases left in between. The CDR3 contains 11 residues. The CDR3 sequence: CSVAVNTEAFF. CDR3 bases: TGCAGCGTCGCAGTGAACACTGAAGCTTTCTTT.

The rearrangement uses TRBV29-1 and TRBJ2-3; 7 bases agree with TRBD2. The CDR3 totals 14 residues. In germline, CDR1 is SQVTM, CDR2 ANQGSEA. Trimming cost V 4 bases and J 3 bases; bases outside gene matches: 7. For the CDR3, the DNA is TGCAGCGTTGGGGGAGGGGCGGGGACAGATACGCAGTATTTT. The encoded protein is CSVGGGAGTDTQYF.

The chain carries TRBV24-1 and TRBJ2-1; TRBD2 matches at 7 bases. This CDR3 has 13 residues. Germline CDR1 KGHDR, CDR2 SFDVKD. Trimming cost V 9 bases and J 4 bases; bases outside gene matches: 5. DNA for the CDR3: TGTGCCACCGCTAGCGGAGGATACAATGAGCAGTTCTTC. Its protein is CATASGGYNEQFF.

The rearrangement uses TRBV20-1 and TRBJ2-5, with 13 bases identical to TRBD2. After removal of 4 bases from V and 1 base from J, the junction contained 6 bases not matched to a gene. This CDR3 is built from 16 residues. Per germline, CDR1 DFQATT and CDR2 SNEGSKA (reference sequence). This CDR3 is CSAKTSGGPLQETQYF. CDR3 in DNA: TGCAGTGCTAAGACTAGCGGGGGGCCCCTCCAAGAGACCCAGTACTTC.

The chain combines TRBV4-2 with TRBJ2-1; 11 nucleotides agree with TRBD2. The CDR3 consists of 17 residues. Germline V gene sequence: CDR1 LGHNA, CDR2 YNFKEQ. The ends lost 1 base at V and 7 bases at J; junction bases unmatched: 9. CDR3 sequence reads: CASSQVIRTSGSNEQFF. CDR3 in DNA: TGTGCCAGCAGCCAAGTTATTCGGACTAGCGGGTCTAATGAGCAGTTCTTC.

CDR3 sequence: CSGLVPVRSNNEQFF. The CDR3 DNA reads TGCAGCGGTTTAGTACCTGTCCGTTCAAACAATGAGCAGTTCTTC. This chain connects TRBV29-1 to TRBJ2-1; D uncertain. CDR1 is SQVTM, CDR2 ANQGSEA, per germline. V lost 7 bases, J lost 5 bases, and 21 bases lay in between. The length of the CDR3 is 15 residues.

CDR3 coding DNA: TGTGCCAGCAGCCCATCCGACAGGGCAAGTCAGTTCTTC. It codes for CASSPSDRASQFF. The V and J genes are TRBV7-9 and TRBJ2-1; 7 bases fit TRBD1. Germline loops: CDR1 SEHNR, CDR2 FQNEAQ (reference sequence). CDR3 length: 13 residues. V lost 5 bases to trimming and J lost 13 bases; unmatched junction nucleotides: 11.

The chain couples TRBV7-9 to TRBJ1-2, with 10 bases matching TRBD1. CDR3 length equals 15 residues. Germline lookup yields CDR1 SEHNR and CDR2 FQNEAQ (reference sequence). With V trimmed by 5 bases and J by 7 bases, 10 bases remained unmatched. The CDR3 sequence: CASSDYGQGVRGYTF. CDR3 in DNA: TGTGCCAGCAGCGACTATGGACAGGGGGTTCGTGGCTACACCTTC.

This sequence joins TRBV3-1 and TRBJ2-1, with D possibly being TRBD2 (5 bases). The V and J ends lost 0 bases and 7 bases respectively, with 19 bases between them. In germline, CDR1 is LGHDT, CDR2 YNNKEL (reference sequence). The CDR3 is 17 amino acids. In nucleotides, the CDR3 is TGTGCCAGCAGCCAAGATCGGGGTGGTTTGGCAAGTAATGAGCAGTTCTTC. This gives the protein CASSQDRGGLASNEQFF.

The chain combines TRBV29-1 with TRBJ2-7; D is unresolved. V was clipped by 7 bases and J by 6 bases, with 7 bases between them. Per germline, CDR1 SQVTM and CDR2 ANQGSEA. The CDR3 consists of 9 residues. The CDR3 DNA reads as TGCAGCGCTACTTGCGAGCAGTACTTC. It encodes CSATCEQYF.

This clonotype was seen a single time. The rearrangement joins TRBV9 to TRBJ1-2; D gene ambiguous. Germline-derived CDR1 and CDR2 are SGDLS and YYNGEE. The CDR3 is 10 residues long. Trimming stripped 7 bases from V and 8 bases from J, with 9 bases between. CDR3 nucleotide sequence: TGTGCCAGCGGAGGAGACGGCTACACCTTC. Translated, it gives CASGGDGYTF.

The chain joins TRBV4-3 to TRBJ2-1; D remains ambiguous. V was shortened by 5 bases and J by 8 bases, with 25 bases between the two germline ends. The CDR3 totals 17 residues. Germline CDR1 and CDR2: LGHNA and YSLEER. DNA for the CDR3: TGCGCCAGCAGCGCGGTTCCTTGGGGTAAGTCAGCCGATGAGCAGTTCTTC. Protein sequence: CASSAVPWGKSADEQFF.

This chain links TRBV9 with TRBJ1-6; TRBD1 is a possible D gene (6 bases). Germline loops: CDR1 SGDLS, CDR2 YYNGEE. The CDR3 loop spans 15 amino acids. The V end lost 3 bases, the J end lost 10 bases, and 17 bases lay between the germline ends. CDR3 nucleotide sequence: TGTGCCAGCAGCGGTGTAGGGGGTAACCGGTCACCCCTCCACTTT. Amino acid sequence: CASSGVGGNRSPLHF.

The rearrangement links TRBV7-9 to TRBJ2-7; 12 nucleotides line up with TRBD2. V shed 5 bases and J 7 bases; nucleotides not matched to a gene: 12. CDR3 size: 16 residues. CDR1 and CDR2 from the germline V gene are SEHNR and FQNEAQ (reference sequence). CDR3 region: CASSTPTSGGSGEQYF. The CDR3 bases are TGTGCCAGCAGCACCCCGACTAGCGGGGGTTCCGGGGAGCAGTACTTC.

The CDR3 region is CASSLGDHEQYF. The CDR3 nucleotides are TGTGCCAGCAGCTTAGGGGACCACGAGCAGTACTTC. The J gene is TRBJ2-7, the V gene TRBV11-3; D possibly uses TRBD1 or TRBD2 (5 bases each). V was trimmed by 1 base and J by 5 bases, leaving 6 bases between them. Germline CDR1 reads SGHNT; CDR2 reads YENEEA. The CDR3 has 12 amino acids.

The chain uses TRBV25-1 and TRBJ2-7, with TRBD1 as a possible D gene (6 bases). The V end lost 3 bases, the J end lost 2 bases, and 11 bases lay between the germline ends. The CDR3 is 14 residues long. Germline assignment: CDR1 MGHDK and CDR2 SYGVNS. This CDR3 is CASSDRDTPYEQYF. Written as DNA, the CDR3 is TGTGCCAGCAGTGACCGGGACACCCCCTACGAGCAGTACTTC.

The V and J genes are TRBV15 and TRBJ1-4; the D is unclear. The CDR3 consists of 13 residues. V gave up 0 bases and J gave up 6 bases, with 5 bases separating them. CDR1 LNHNV and CDR2 YYDKDF come from the germline V gene (reference sequence). The CDR3: CATSRDRDEKLFF. The CDR3 DNA sequence: TGTGCCACCAGCAGAGATCGCGATGAAAAACTGTTTTTT. The variable domain in full, with the rest retrieved from reference TRBV15 and TRBJ1-4, is DAMVIQNPRYQVTQFGKPVTLSCSQTLNHNVMYWYQQKSSQAPKLLFHYYDKDFNNEADTPDNFQSRRPNTSFCFLDIRSPGLGDTAMYLCATSRDRDEKLFFGSGTQLSVL.

This clonotype was seen just once. This sequence joins TRBV19 and TRBJ1-5, with D unresolved. From germline, CDR1 is LNHDA and CDR2 SQIVND (reference sequence). The CDR3 is 16 residues long. With 1 base removed from V and 10 bases from J, the gap between germline ends came to 20 bases. The CDR3 sequence is CASSIASRPLGRPQHF. CDR3 nucleotides: TGTGCCAGTAGTATAGCGAGTAGACCGCTGGGCCGACCCCAGCATTTT. Drawing the rest from reference TRBV19 and TRBJ1-5, the complete variable domain is DGGITQSPKYLFRKEGQNVTLSCEQNLNHDAMYWYRQDPGQGLRLIYYSQIVNDFQKGDIAEGYSVSREKKESFPLTVTSAQKNPTAFYLCASSIASRPLGRPQHFGDGTRLSIL.

The chain has TRBV11-2 and TRBJ1-1; D unresolved. Germline lookup yields CDR1 SGHAT and CDR2 FQNNGV. Trimming shortened V by 2 bases and J by 0 bases, and 10 bases separated the two germline ends. This CDR3 is 15 amino acids long. The DNA for the CDR3 is TGTGCCAGCAGCTTATTTGTGGGGATGAACACTGAAGCTTTCTTT. Translated: CASSLFVGMNTEAFF.